This note documents a single T cell receptor (beta chain) sequence. One end of the junction is discordant with germline, which a read error may explain. Patients at the Seattle site were enrolled during active infection and followed longitudinally. The data are from a study of blood T cell repertoires in COVID-19. About the research overall: Sources were T cells, B-cell-depleted T cells, or PBMCs; the material itself was cDNA or gDNA.

Original processing methods: The authors estimated nucleated cell counts from reference gene primer amplification. TCRdb's table, derived via immunoSEQ multiplex PCR, lists solely in-frame clones and lacks some. For V, J and clone size, that table is used; D and trimming come from the DNA. The sample holds about 95,000 clones, more than 80% seen once. The CDR3 is made up of 13 amino acids. Germline CDR1 reads MNHEY; CDR2 reads SMNVEV (reference sequence). The genes are TRBV27 and TRBJ2-7; 13 bases fit TRBD2. The TCR was taken from a man older than 75 with COVID-19, enrolled during active disease. The source material was peripheral blood. The CDR3 sequence is CASSLRTGLAGTF. The CDR3 DNA follows: TGTGCCAGCAGTTTACGAACGGGACTAGCGGGGACATTC.